This TCR beta chain was recovered during a study of T cells in tuberculosis. Study overall: CD1B tetramers identified T cells specific for mycobacterial lipid GMM. Points from the study as a whole: Active tuberculosis patients had shorter CDR3-alpha; the beta difference was nonsignificant. Active tuberculosis cases were adults; controls were adolescents. Smaller distances to GMM-specific TCRs suggested their expansion in active tuberculosis.

Here immunoSEQ multiplex PCR was the method, and the copy in TCRdb shows in-frame clones only, minus some. The sample yields some 47,000 clones, about 95% seen once. V shed 1 base and J 7 bases; nucleotides not matched to a gene: 5. The CDR3 totals 15 residues. CDR1 and CDR2 from the germline V gene are MDHEN and SYDVKM. On this clone: Its antigen remains unknown.

The sample was PBMCs. The TCR was taken from a donor aged 5 to 30 with latent tuberculosis or without tuberculosis infection. The rearrangement links TRBV28 to TRBJ2-1; TRBD1 matches at 9 bases. The CDR3 nucleotides are TGTGCCAGCAGTTTATTAGACAGGGGGGTAAATGAGCAGTTCTTC. Encoded protein: CASSLLDRGVNEQFF.